This paragraph reports one T cell receptor (beta chain). Its antigen specificity is not known. Base qualities were left out, and no much larger clone turns up one base away. The sample's time point label, decoded: late/post reinfection, 12 to 24 weeks after detection. Sorted cells were sequenced directly ex vivo, without in vitro expansion prior to TCR sequencing. The donors were people who inject drugs and were enrolled in the Montreal Acute Hepatitis C Cohort Study (HEPCO) in Canada. As controls, total naive CD8 T cells were sorted as viable CD3+ CD8+ CD45RO- cells from a couple of donors at all three reinfection time points. Before sorting, cryopreserved peripheral blood mononuclear cells were thawed and used as the source for purifying CD8 T cells. The MACS CD8+ T cell Isolation Kit was used to enrich CD8 T cells through negative selection. A BD FACSAria II sorter with FACSDiva software was used for cell sorting, and FlowJo was used for data analysis.

This sample stems from a study of memory CD8 T cells in hepatitis C reinfection (dated by TCRdb to about 2017). Regarding the study in general: Of the five donors, three spontaneously resolved two consecutive HCV infections, and two cleared a primary infection but developed chronic infection after reinfection. Late or post reinfection samples were obtained 12 to 24 weeks after detection of reinfection. Between the late 2000s and the early 2010s, 5 or 6 reinfection cases with stored pre-reinfection samples were identified. HCV reinfection was defined by a positive HCV RNA test following two negative tests taken at least 60 days apart. In the reinfection study, participants with a resolved prior HCV infection were followed up every 3 months. Across an HCV reinfection episode in a handful of donors, the study followed the TCR beta repertoire of virus-specific CD8 T cells over time.

The full study reports these points: Because the study included only a few donors, definitive conclusions about public clonotypes linked to secondary clearance could not be reached.

The library was produced with the immunoSEQ multiplex PCR assay. Genomic DNA was pulled from the sorted cells, and the automated high-throughput method of Adaptive Biotechnologies was used to sequence the TCR beta V, D and J regions. A two-step, bias-controlled multiplex PCR was used to amplify CDR3 regions. Amplified TCR beta libraries were sequenced on an Illumina instrument. The paper's processing steps were these. Demultiplexed reads were processed to lower amplification and sequencing bias, and the IMGT database was used to assign CDR3 sequences to gene families. ImmunoSEQ software version 2.0 was used to analyze the repertoire data. Clonotype lists were filtered to remove out-of-frame sequences as well as sequences containing stop codons in the CDR3. Clonotypes with a frequency below 0.01% were excluded because such clonotypes corresponded to less than one cell. Richness was calculated by dividing observed richness by the number of input cells, and evenness was calculated by dividing Shannon entropy by the log of observed richness. To measure repertoire diversity and how similar the repertoire was between time points, Simpson diversity and Morisita-Horn overlap indices were applied. Clonotypes were categorized as dominant (>1%), sub-dominant (0.5-0.99%), low abundance (0.1-0.49%) or lowest abundance (<0.1%). A germline index was derived by subtracting total nucleotide additions from total CDR3 length and dividing the result by total CDR3 length. This is the immuneACCESS table as TCRdb keeps it, with only in-frame sequences that have V and J called. A part of the clones is gone; compared with another copy, unresolved V genes explain less than half, and the rest is unexplained. V, J and clone size reflect that table, while D and trimming were determined from the DNA. Across this sample there are about 50,000 clones, with approximately 89% seen only once. The top ten clones comprise under 0.9% of the sample.

Counted from cysteine to phenylalanine, this CDR3 has 14 amino acids. Of all the DNA, just the CDR3 is kept, 42 bases in frame from base 1. CDR1 SEHNR and CDR2 FQNEAQ were looked up in the germline V gene (reference sequence). V loses 1 base, J loses 8 bases, and the germline ends lie 12 bases apart. Sequenced: naive CD8+ T cells sorted from blood. Per the publication, the cell subset or site label means: total naive CD8+CD45RO- T cells. The rearranged segments are TRBV7-9 and TRBJ2-4; the D gene is possibly TRBD2, with 5 bases matching. The source is a man aged 18 to 35 with hepatitis C virus infection. The sequence in DNA is TGTGCCAGCAGCTTAGAAGCGGTCTTTGACATTCAGTACTTC. The translation is CASSLEAVFDIQYF.